Each of the 20 T cell receptor beta chains below was sequenced from the same sample in a study of shared clonotypes between healthy human individuals (dated by TCRdb to about 2020). Library generation was performed with the immunoSEQ multiplex PCR assay. Entries here come from immuneACCESS through TCRdb and include only in-frame sequences with V and J called. Some clones fail to appear in such tables; in the studies checked, an unresolved V gene covers under half of the shortfall, and the cause of the remainder is unknown. The sample records around 1,100,000 clones, approximately 80% of which are singletons. 0.89% of the sample is taken by the ten largest. What was sequenced was memory CD4+ T cells from PBMCs. The cell subset or site label on this specimen signifies: CD45RA-negative fraction. These receptor sequences come from a man younger than 30 in good health. Some clones in this sample may be carry-over from other donors' samples.

Only a few counts were recorded for this clone. The chain links TRBV14 to TRBJ2-1, with D perhaps TRBD1 (6 bases). V was shortened by 6 bases and J by 6 bases, with 24 bases between the two germline ends. CDR3 length: 17 residues. Per germline, CDR1 SGHDN and CDR2 FVKESK. CDR3 amino acids: CASRLLSGTTSRNEQFF. The CDR3 nucleotides are TGTGCCAGCAGACTACTCTCGGGGACAACGAGTCGCAATGAGCAGTTCTTC.

The chain joins TRBV7-3 to TRBJ2-2, with 9 bases matching TRBD1. The germline CDR1 and CDR2 sequences are SGHTA and FQGTGA. Losses at the gene ends were 5 bases for V and 6 bases for J; bases not matched to a gene: 7. The CDR3 covers 15 residues. This CDR3 is CASSIQGARSGELFF. The CDR3 nucleotides are TGTGCCAGCAGCATACAGGGGGCACGGTCCGGGGAGCTGTTTTTT.

The V and J genes are TRBV2 and TRBJ1-5; D uncertain. The CDR3 sequence is 13 residues long. The V end lost 4 bases, the J end lost 7 bases, and 11 bases lay between the germline ends. Germline V gene data show CDR1 as SNHLY and CDR2 as FYNNEI. The CDR3 DNA is TGTGCCAGCAGTGTCGTAGAAAGACAGCCCCAGCATTTT. This encodes CASSVVERQPQHF.

This chain uses TRBV10-3 with TRBJ2-3, with a weak D call TRBD2 (5 bases). The CDR3 is 18 amino acids. With 6 bases removed from V and 0 bases from J, the gap between germline ends came to 22 bases. Germline CDR1 reads ENHRY; CDR2 reads SYGVKD. The CDR3 region is CAISAGPQARSSTDTQYF. DNA of the CDR3: TGTGCCATCAGCGCGGGCCCCCAGGCCAGGTCTAGCACAGATACGCAGTATTTT.

This chain links TRBV6-5 with TRBJ2-1; 7 nucleotides match TRBD2. J lost 4 bases, V lost 0 bases, and 3 bases had no gene match. Germline loops: CDR1 MNHEY, CDR2 SVGAGI. CDR3 size: 15 residues. The CDR3 protein is CASSYSSGVYNEQFF. In DNA form, the CDR3 reads TGTGCCAGCAGTTACTCGAGCGGGGTATACAATGAGCAGTTCTTC.

The rearrangement joins TRBV7-4 to TRBJ2-7; D is uncertain. Per the germline V gene, CDR1 is SGHVT and CDR2 is SQSDAQ. The CDR3 length is 12 residues. V was trimmed by 7 bases and J by 2 bases, leaving 9 bases between them. CDR3 amino acids: CASIPKAYEQYF. CDR3 nucleotides: TGTGCCAGCATCCCCAAAGCCTACGAGCAGTACTTC.

The V call is TRBV4-3, the J call TRBJ2-7, with 11 bases identical to TRBD2. Losses at the gene ends were 0 bases for V and 3 bases for J; bases not matched to a gene: 4. Per germline, CDR1 LGHNA and CDR2 YSLEER. The CDR3 runs to 16 residues. CDR3 in amino acids: CASSQEILAGGYEQYF. The CDR3 DNA is TGCGCCAGCAGCCAAGAAATCCTAGCGGGGGGCTACGAGCAGTACTTC.

The chain carries TRBV11-1 and TRBJ1-1, with unresolved D. Trimming removed 0 bases from V and 5 bases from J, with 7 bases in between. Germline-derived CDR1 and CDR2 are SGHAT and FQDESV (reference sequence). The CDR3 is 13 amino acids. CDR3 sequence: CASSLAEGTEAFF. CDR3 DNA: TGTGCCAGCAGCTTAGCGGAGGGTACTGAAGCTTTCTTT.

Notes on this clone: This CDR3 is also generated by other DNA sequences in the sample. The chain joins TRBV11-2 to TRBJ1-1; the D is unclear. In germline, CDR1 is SGHAT, CDR2 FQNNGV. V shed 3 bases and J shed 0 bases, with 2 bases lying between them. This CDR3 region has 12 residues. The DNA for the CDR3 is TGTGCCAGCAGCTTTGTGAACACTGAAGCTTTCTTT. Translation: CASSFVNTEAFF.

This chain joins TRBV11-3 and TRBJ2-7; D unresolved. This CDR3 has 13 residues. Germline-derived CDR1 and CDR2 are SGHNT and YENEEA. With 4 bases removed from V and 3 bases from J, the gap between germline ends came to 10 bases. DNA for the CDR3: TGTGCCAGCAGCTCCGGTTCGGGCTACGAGCAGTACTTC. This encodes CASSSGSGYEQYF.

The chain has TRBV5-6 and TRBJ1-1; TRBD1 aligns across 8 bases. The V gene end was trimmed by 5 bases and the J gene end by 0 bases; junction bases not matched to a gene: 12. The CDR3 extends over 17 amino acids. Germline-derived CDR1 and CDR2 are SGHDT and YYEEEE. CDR3 DNA: TGTGCCAGCAGAGAACGACAGGGGAGTTCTGTGAACACTGAAGCTTTCTTT. Amino acid sequence: CASRERQGSSVNTEAFF.

CDR3 DNA: TGCGCCAGCAGCTGGTCGACAGGGGGTACCTACGAGCAGTACTTC. As protein: CASSWSTGGTYEQYF. The V and J genes are TRBV5-1 and TRBJ2-7, with 9 nucleotides matching TRBD1. V was pared by 3 bases and J by 2 bases, with 6 bases of the junction left unmatched. Germline CDR1 reads SGHRS; CDR2 reads YFSETQ. CDR3 length equals 15 residues.

This clone was seen a single time. The chain carries TRBV18 and TRBJ1-1, with no clear D. This CDR3 has 13 amino acids. Trimming left V 8 bases short and J 7 bases short, with 17 bases between. Per germline, CDR1 KGHSH and CDR2 LQKENI. The CDR3 region has the DNA TGTGCCAGCCACCTACTTGGGGAAGGTGAAGCTTTCTTT. As protein: CASHLLGEGEAFF.

This clone was counted a single time. The chain employs TRBV7-9 and TRBJ2-3; TRBD2 aligns across 16 bases. J was trimmed by 3 bases and V by 5 bases; bases with no gene match: 5. There are 17 residues in the CDR3. Germline V gene sequence: CDR1 SEHNR, CDR2 FQNEAQ (reference sequence). The CDR3 region is CASSPGLAGGTTDTQYF. The CDR3 region has the DNA TGTGCCAGCAGCCCGGGACTAGCGGGAGGGACGACAGATACGCAGTATTTT.

The rearrangement uses TRBV9 and TRBJ1-3; D gene ambiguous. This CDR3 has 14 amino acids. Trimming took 2 bases from V and 3 from J, leaving 9 bases between them. Germline-derived CDR1 and CDR2 are SGDLS and YYNGEE. Here the CDR3 reads CASSVAGVGNTIYF. CDR3 nucleotides: TGTGCCAGCAGCGTCGCCGGTGTTGGAAACACCATATATTTT.

The chain couples TRBV30 to TRBJ2-3, with D unclear. The CDR3 is 14 residues long. The germline V gene encodes CDR1 GTSNPN and CDR2 SVGIG (reference sequence). Trimming cost V 0 bases and J 3 bases, with 10 bases left between them. Written as DNA, the CDR3 is TGTGCCTGGAGTGTACTGCTAGATACAGATACGCAGTATTTT. Its translation is CAWSVLLDTDTQYF.

This clone occurred once. Here the CDR3 DNA reads TGTGCCAGCAGTTCTCCCAGACTAGCGGGGTCCTACGAGCAGTACTTC. It codes for CASSSPRLAGSYEQYF. The chain recombines TRBV28 with TRBJ2-7; 11 nucleotides match TRBD2. V dropped 4 bases and J dropped 1; count of bases not matched to a gene: 6. This CDR3 is built from 16 residues. Germline V gene sequence: CDR1 MDHEN, CDR2 SYDVKM.

The chain recombines TRBV7-2 with TRBJ2-7; D is perhaps TRBD1 (5 bases). This CDR3 is built from 14 residues. V lost 1 base and J lost 3, with 10 bases in between. Germline CDR1 reads SGHTA; CDR2 reads FQGNSA. CDR3: CASSLGQGVYEQYF. As DNA, the CDR3 is TGTGCCAGCAGCTTAGGCCAGGGCGTCTACGAGCAGTACTTC.

The chain joins TRBV12-5 to TRBJ1-5; unclear D gene. V lost 4 bases to trimming and J lost 4 bases, with 8 bases between them. Germline CDR1 reads LGHNT; CDR2 reads FRNRAP. This CDR3 is 13 amino acids long. CDR3 protein: CASGSGLNQPQHF. For the CDR3, the DNA is TGTGCTAGTGGTTCGGGTCTTAATCAGCCCCAGCATTTT.

This clone was observed a few times. The V gene is TRBV30, the J gene TRBJ1-4; 7 positions agree with TRBD1. Germline V gene sequence: CDR1 GTSNPN, CDR2 SVGIG (reference sequence). V lost 2 bases and J lost 4; bases outside the gene matches: 7. The CDR3 is made up of 15 amino acids. The CDR3 sequence is CAWSLLTGDNEKLFF. The CDR3 DNA is TGTGCCTGGAGTCTACTTACAGGGGATAATGAAAAACTGTTTTTT.